This entry lists 19 T cell receptor beta chains sequenced from one sample in a study of Ad26.COV2.S vaccination and SARS-CoV-2 variants. The method was immunoSEQ multiplex PCR; TCRdb's version includes in-frame clones alone and lacks a portion of them. The table lists 350,000 to 450,000 clones, 92% of them singletons. Regarding treatment: roughly 20 received Ad26.COV2.S at low or high dose, single or two shots; roughly five received placebo; per-sample allocation not given. Day 63 after the first injection of vaccine or placebo was the sampling time. The source was peripheral blood, collected in a trial of Ad26.COV2.S vaccine versus placebo. The source of these receptors is a person aged 18-65 years who received the Ad26.COV2.S COVID-19 vaccine or a placebo.

This sequence joins TRBV27 and TRBJ2-1; 7 nucleotides line up with TRBD1. CDR3 length: 16 amino acids. The V segment lost 5 bases and the J segment 4 bases; nucleotides outside the gene matches: 11. Germline CDR1 reads MNHEY; CDR2 reads SMNVEV (reference sequence). In DNA form, the CDR3 reads TGTGCCAGCAGTCCAGGACAGGCCACCTCGTACAATGAGCAGTTCTTC. Translated: CASSPGQATSYNEQFF.

CDR3 in DNA: TGTGCCAGCAGCGTAGCTGGGGATAATTCACCCCTCCACTTT. Translating gives CASSVAGDNSPLHF. V and J are TRBV9 and TRBJ1-6; D not certain. The length of the CDR3 is 14 residues. In germline, CDR1 is SGDLS, CDR2 YYNGEE. With 0 bases removed from V and 5 bases from J, the gap between germline ends came to 6 bases.

This clone showed up just a few times. J is TRBJ2-1 and V is TRBV3-1 (or the pseudogene TRBV3-2); 7 nucleotides line up with TRBD1. Germline V gene data show CDR1 as LGHDT and CDR2 as YNNKEL (reference sequence). Trimming cost V 0 bases and J 6 bases; bases outside gene matches: 11. The CDR3 runs 17 residues. In DNA, the CDR3 is TGTGCCAGCAGCCAAGATGTGGGACAGTGGGGAGCCAATGAGCAGTTCTTC. The encoded protein is CASSQDVGQWGANEQFF.

This chain connects TRBV7-2 to TRBJ1-1, with D possibly being TRBD1 (6 bases). CDR3 length: 15 residues. Between the trimmed V and J ends, which lost 5 bases and 5 bases, there was a span of 18 bases. The germline V gene has CDR1 SGHTA and CDR2 FQGNSA. The CDR3 nucleotides are TGTGCCAGCAGCCCAGCCGTAGGGGGGCGAACTGAAGCTTTCTTT. Translating gives CASSPAVGGRTEAFF. The full variable domain, its missing parts supplied by reference TRBV7-2 and TRBJ1-1, is GAGVSQSPSNKVTEKGKDVELRCDPISGHTALYWYRQSLGQGLEFLIYFQGNSAPDKSGLPSDRFSAERTGGSVSTLTIQRTQQEDSAVYLCASSPAVGGRTEAFFGQGTRLTVV.

To note about this clone: One junction end disagrees with the germline gene, perhaps due to a read error. This chain links TRBV7-7 with TRBJ2-1; the D gene is possibly TRBD2 (5 bases). CDR1 is SSHAT and CDR2 is FNYEAQ in the germline V gene (reference sequence). The CDR3 contains 17 residues. In DNA form, the CDR3 reads TGTGCTAGCAGCTTGACACGGGAAAGGGTTCCCTACAATGAGCAGTTCTTC. Translation gives CASSLTRERVPYNEQFF.

V usage is TRBV10-2 and J usage is TRBJ2-3; D perhaps matches TRBD2 (5 bases). This CDR3 has 15 amino acids. V was shortened by 10 bases and J by 0 bases, with 17 bases between the two germline ends. Per the germline V gene, CDR1 is WSHSY and CDR2 is SAAADI. The CDR3 DNA sequence: TGCGCCACCACAGCGGCGGAGCCTAGCACAGATACGCAGTATTTT. Protein: CATTAAEPSTDTQYF.

This chain links TRBV7-9 with TRBJ2-2; D not certain. Trimming shortened V by 0 bases and J by 1 base, and 3 bases separated the two germline ends. The germline V gene encodes CDR1 SEHNR and CDR2 FQNEAQ (reference sequence). The length of the CDR3 is 14 residues. The CDR3 region has the DNA TGTGCCAGCAGCTTAGCCCGGAACACCGGGGAGCTGTTTTTT. It specifies CASSLARNTGELFF.

This clone has only one observation. The chain links TRBV15 to TRBJ1-3; maybe TRBD1 (5 bases). There are 15 residues in the CDR3. Trimming removed 4 bases from V and 0 bases from J, with 10 bases in between. Looked up from germline, CDR1 is LNHNV and CDR2 is YYDKDF (reference sequence). The CDR3 sequence: CATSTRQTSGNTIYF. In DNA form, the CDR3 reads TGTGCCACCAGCACGAGACAGACCTCTGGAAACACCATATATTTT. The full variable domain, rest sourced from reference TRBV15 and TRBJ1-3, is DAMVIQNPRYQVTQFGKPVTLSCSQTLNHNVMYWYQQKSSQAPKLLFHYYDKDFNNEADTPDNFQSRRPNTSFCFLDIRSPGLGDTAMYLCATSTRQTSGNTIYFGEGSWLTVV.

The CDR3 nucleotides read TGTGCCAGTTCCCTCGGGGCAACTAATGAAAAACTGTTTTTT. Its translation is CASSLGATNEKLFF. The rearrangement links TRBV25-1 to TRBJ1-4; no firm D call. This CDR3 comprises 14 residues. V was cut by 9 bases and J by 0 bases, with 11 bases left in between. CDR1 and CDR2 from the germline V gene are MGHDK and SYGVNS.

This clone was observed a few times. The CDR3 bases are TGTGCCAGCAGTAGTCACGCTTCCTCCCAGCCCCAGCATTTT. It yields the protein CASSSHASSQPQHF. V and J are TRBV27 and TRBJ1-5; D is unclear. V lost 5 bases, J lost 7 bases, and 15 bases lay in between. Per the germline V gene, CDR1 is MNHEY and CDR2 is SMNVEV (reference sequence). There are 14 residues in the CDR3.

This clone showed up just a few times. The V gene is TRBV7-8, the J gene TRBJ2-7; maybe TRBD2 (5 bases). This CDR3 comprises 10 residues. Trimming removed 8 bases at V and 6 bases at J, with 8 bases between. The V gene's germline CDR1 is SGHVS and CDR2 FQNEAQ. This chain's CDR3 is CASAGPEQYF. CDR3 sequence (DNA): TGTGCCAGCGCGGGCCCCGAGCAGTACTTC.

The rearrangement uses TRBV6-6 and TRBJ2-1; tentatively, D is TRBD2 (5 bases). Germline V CDR1 and CDR2: MNHNY, SVGAGI (reference sequence). V was pared by 9 bases and J by 0 bases, with 15 bases between. The CDR3 runs to 15 residues. The CDR3 region has the DNA TGTGCCAGTACGTTACTAGACACCTCCTACAATGAGCAGTTCTTC. Encoded protein: CASTLLDTSYNEQFF.

The chain couples TRBV29-1 to TRBJ1-5, with a tentative D call TRBD1 (5 bases). The CDR3 runs to 13 residues. Trimming left V 7 bases short and J 0 bases short, with 10 bases between. Germline CDR1 and CDR2: SQVTM and ANQGSEA. The CDR3 bases are TGCAGCGCTCTGGACAATAGCAATCAGCCCCAGCATTTT. Protein sequence: CSALDNSNQPQHF. Complete variable domain (other parts from reference TRBV29-1 and TRBJ1-5): SAVISQKPSRDICQRGTSLTIQCQVDSQVTMMFWYRQQPGQSLTLIATANQGSEATYESGFVIDKFPISRPNLTFSTLTVSNMSPEDSSIYLCSALDNSNQPQHFGDGTRLSIL.

This clone was recorded once. CDR3 in amino acids: CASGTVTGANEQFF. The CDR3 DNA follows: TGTGCTTCAGGGACAGTAACGGGGGCAAATGAGCAGTTCTTC. This chain links TRBV28 with TRBJ2-1; D might be TRBD1 (7 bases). From germline, CDR1 is MDHEN and CDR2 SYDVKM. This CDR3 has 14 residues.

CDR3 region: CASTPDQGPNEKLFF. The DNA of the CDR3 is TGTGCCAGCACCCCGGACCAGGGGCCTAATGAAAAACTGTTTTTT. V gene TRBV6-2 or TRBV6-3 combines with J gene TRBJ1-4; D possibly corresponds to TRBD1 (6 bases). Germline V gives CDR1 MNHEY, CDR2 SVGEGT. Trimming cost V 7 bases and J 3 bases, with 15 bases left between them. CDR3 size: 15 residues.

This chain joins TRBV10-3 and TRBJ1-5, with 12 bases fitting TRBD1. In germline, CDR1 is ENHRY, CDR2 SYGVKD. V lost 0 bases and J lost 6; bases outside the gene matches: 9. This CDR3 spans 18 amino acids. The CDR3 DNA sequence: TGTGCCATCAGTGAGTCGGTGGGGACAGGGGGCTGGGGTCAGCCCCAGCATTTT. Its translation: CAISESVGTGGWGQPQHF.

The V and J genes are TRBV7-2 and TRBJ1-2; D unclear. Germline V gene sequence: CDR1 SGHTA, CDR2 FQGNSA. The CDR3 sequence is 13 residues long. Deletions cut 2 bases from V and 0 bases from J, with 4 bases between. CDR3 in amino acids: CASSLQANYGYTF. The CDR3 DNA sequence: TGTGCCAGCAGCTTACAGGCTAACTATGGCTACACCTTC.

This rearrangement joins TRBV5-1 to TRBJ2-3; maybe TRBD1 (6 bases). Trimming stripped 4 bases from V and 0 bases from J, with 15 bases between. The CDR3 is made up of 16 amino acids. Germline CDR1 and CDR2: SGHRS and YFSETQ. The CDR3 region has the DNA TGCGCCAGCAGCGCTAACTCGGGACAAAGCACAGATACGCAGTATTTT. This gives the protein CASSANSGQSTDTQYF.

This chain's CDR3 is CASSYRDIRYQPQHF. The CDR3 DNA is TGTGCCAGCAGTTACCGGGACATACGTTATCAGCCCCAGCATTTT. This rearrangement joins TRBV6-2 or TRBV6-3 to TRBJ1-5; D might be TRBD1 (6 bases). CDR1 and CDR2 from the germline V gene are MNHEY and SVGEGT. CDR3 size: 15 residues. Trimming removed 2 bases at V and 5 bases at J, with 13 bases between.